Shown below are 6 T cell receptor beta chains from a single sample sequenced in a study of glioma-infiltrating T cells. TCR alpha and beta CDR3 regions were amplified from RNA using iRepertoire nested multiplex PCR. Via MiXCR, TCRdb re-called the multiplex PCR reads, giving one row per CDR3 protein. The sample has around 21,000 distinct CDR3 sequences, around 23% seen once; the top ten hold about an eighth. The specimen was glioma tissue, nonneoplastic brain tissue, or PBMCs (not recorded which). The receptor source for this set is a human donor with low-grade glioma or glioblastoma, undergoing nonglioma brain surgery, or in good health (not recorded which).

This clonotype was recorded many times. The chain carries TRBV6-1 and TRBJ2-6, with unresolved D. The germline V and J ends were trimmed by 4 bases and 4 bases, with 11 bases remaining between them. Germline values: CDR1 MNHNS, CDR2 SASEGT. CDR3 length equals 15 residues. CDR3 residues: CASSGGVAGANVLTF. In DNA form, the CDR3 reads TGTGCCAGCAGTGGTGGGGTGGCGGGGGCCAACGTCCTGACTTTC.

The rearrangement uses TRBV29-1 and TRBJ2-4, with D tentatively TRBD1 or TRBD2 (6 bases each). The CDR3 spans 17 residues. Germline assignment: CDR1 SQVTM and CDR2 ANQGSEA. V gave up 0 bases and J gave up 2 bases, with 17 bases separating them. CDR3 DNA sequence: TGCAGCGTTGAAGATCAAGGTCGAGGGGGGACCAAAAACATTCAGTACTTC. Protein: CSVEDQGRGGTKNIQYF.

This clonotype is medium-sized (0.01 to 0.1%) in the sample. V gene TRBV6-2 or TRBV6-3 combines with J gene TRBJ1-2, with TRBD1 as a possible D gene (5 bases). V lost 2 bases to trimming and J lost 2 bases, with 6 bases between them. The germline CDR1 and CDR2 sequences are MNHEY and SVGEGT. There are 13 residues in the CDR3. CDR3 DNA: TGTGCCAGCAGTTACGGGGGGAACTATGGCTACACCTTC. Translating gives CASSYGGNYGYTF.

The rearrangement uses TRBV27 and TRBJ2-3; unclear D gene. The V end lost 5 bases, the J end lost 7 bases, and 10 bases lay between the germline ends. The CDR3 spans 12 residues. Per germline, CDR1 MNHEY and CDR2 SMNVEV (reference sequence). The CDR3 DNA reads as TGTGCCAGCAGTCTGTTGCGGAATACGCAGTATTTT. It specifies CASSLLRNTQYF.

The V call is TRBV30, the J call TRBJ2-3; 9 nucleotides align to TRBD1. J was trimmed by 1 base and V by 5 bases; bases with no gene match: 4. CDR3 length equals 14 residues. The germline CDR1 and CDR2 sequences are GTSNPN and SVGIG (reference sequence). The CDR3 DNA reads TGTGCCTGGGGACAGGGGATGGGCACAGATACGCAGTATTTT. Its translation: CAWGQGMGTDTQYF.

In this sample, this clonotype turned up many times. The chain uses TRBV7-2 and TRBJ2-3; D tentatively fits TRBD1 or TRBD2 (6 bases each). V gave up 0 bases and J gave up 4 bases, with 8 bases separating them. This CDR3 is built from 14 residues. Germline lookup yields CDR1 SGHTA and CDR2 FQGNSA. The CDR3: CASSLARGADTQYF. DNA of the CDR3: TGTGCCAGCAGCTTAGCGAGGGGGGCAGATACGCAGTATTTT. Using reference TRBV7-2 and TRBJ2-3 for the parts outside the CDR3, the full variable domain is GAGVSQSPSNKVTEKGKDVELRCDPISGHTALYWYRQSLGQGLEFLIYFQGNSAPDKSGLPSDRFSAERTGGSVSTLTIQRTQQEDSAVYLCASSLARGADTQYFGPGTRLTVL.